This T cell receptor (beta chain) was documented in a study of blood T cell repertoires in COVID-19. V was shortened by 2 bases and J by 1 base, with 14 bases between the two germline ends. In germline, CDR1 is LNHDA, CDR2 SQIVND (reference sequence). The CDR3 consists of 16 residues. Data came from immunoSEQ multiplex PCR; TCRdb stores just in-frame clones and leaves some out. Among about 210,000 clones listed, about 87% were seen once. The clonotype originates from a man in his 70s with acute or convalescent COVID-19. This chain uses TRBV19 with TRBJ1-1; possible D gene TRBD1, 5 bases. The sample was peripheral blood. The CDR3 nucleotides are TGTGCCAGTAGTATAATCCTCCTCGACAGGAACACTGAAGCTTTCTTT. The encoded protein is CASSIILLDRNTEAFF.